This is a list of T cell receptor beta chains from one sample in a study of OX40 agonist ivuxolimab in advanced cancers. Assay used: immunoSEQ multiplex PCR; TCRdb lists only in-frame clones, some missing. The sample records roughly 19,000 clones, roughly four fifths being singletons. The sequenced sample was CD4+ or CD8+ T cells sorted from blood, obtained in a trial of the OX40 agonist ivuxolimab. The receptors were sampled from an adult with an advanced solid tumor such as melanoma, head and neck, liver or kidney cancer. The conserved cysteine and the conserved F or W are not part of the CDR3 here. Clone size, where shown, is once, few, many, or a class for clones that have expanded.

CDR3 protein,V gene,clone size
ASTPGPGQGASEQY,TRBV19,medium-sized
ASSGVTGNEQY,TRBV2,.
ASRKGGYYGYT,TRBV6-5,.
ASSLVGGNEKLF,TRBV7-9,.
ASSEIPGNQNIQY,TRBV2,.
ASSVGEYQETQY,TRBV10-2,.
ASSLTSGSDTQY,TRBV5-1,.
ASSRDSPTEAF,TRBV18,.
ASSNRDRAYNEQF,TRBV13,.
ASSPRRQGWVDTQY,TRBV7-9,.
ASSLGQGNSPLH,TRBV5-6,.
ASSITLGNTEAF,TRBV19,.
ASSTLNADEKLF,TRBV21-1,.
AGTDHNTGELF,TRBV19,once
ASSTSLGTGELF,TRBV19,few
ASRAEGQGNQPQH,TRBV19,few
ASSLPGTEKLF,TRBV27,.
ASFRAVGSGNTIY,TRBV18,.
SVSVGGSTDTQY,TRBV29-1,.
AWSVHGGFNGYT,TRBV30,.
TSSQDLTGVSTDDQPQH,TRBV1,.
ASSDGDRLQETQY,TRBV6-4,.
ASSDRGYEQY,TRBV19,few
ASSQPGLLTDTQY,TRBV28,.
ATAIEAGTGELF,TRBV4-1,.
ASSEMWESSYEQY,TRBV6-1,.
ASSLGGFSEQY,TRBV5-1,.
ASSSGLAGQYEQY,TRBV7-9,.
ASSLMSGAGANVLT,TRBV5-1,.
ASRRDGGGSDTQY,TRBV5-1,.
ASSQVPGSNQPQH,TRBV4-1,.
ASSLKATEAF,TRBV7-9,.
ASSRLGSSNQPQH,TRBV6-1,.
ASRFQGYGDEQY,TRBV6-5,.
ASSSERRKNIQY,TRBV5-6,.
ASSVEGYTDTQY,TRBV9,.
ASSLDRGREQY,TRBV7-2,.
ASSETGAREKLF,TRBV2,.
ASSGTGTGVHEQY,TRBV5-1,.
ASSLGQGRNSPLH,TRBV5-1,few
ASSIDRGPRNQPQH,TRBV4-2,.
ASSVSDSKTQY,TRBV2,.
ASSQSSQAGSYNEQF,TRBV4-2,.
SVDRTGGYGYT,TRBV29-1,.
ASSLASSVAGANEQF,TRBV5-1,.